The 12 T cell receptor beta chains below all came from one sample that was sequenced in a study of blood T cell repertoires in COVID-19. Assay used: immunoSEQ multiplex PCR; TCRdb lists only in-frame clones, some missing. Of about 320,000 clones in the sample, about 91% were seen once. The specimen was peripheral blood. These receptors were taken from a woman aged 25 to 39 with COVID-19, enrolled during active disease.

V usage is TRBV10-2 and J usage is TRBJ1-5, with TRBD1 as a possible D gene (6 bases). V was shortened by 8 bases and J by 5 bases, with 13 bases between the two germline ends. From germline, CDR1 is WSHSY and CDR2 SAAADI. This CDR3 region has 13 residues. CDR3 sequence: CASAPQGYQPQHF. The CDR3 DNA sequence: TGCGCCAGCGCCCCCCAGGGGTATCAGCCCCAGCATTTT.

This chain links TRBV19 with TRBJ1-2; 7 bases align to TRBD1. Germline V gene data show CDR1 as LNHDA and CDR2 as SQIVND (reference sequence). V dropped 5 bases and J dropped 4; count of bases not matched to a gene: 10. There are 15 residues in the CDR3. This chain's CDR3 is CASSLDRANFYGYTF. CDR3 nucleotides: TGTGCCAGTAGTCTCGACAGGGCTAACTTCTATGGCTACACCTTC.

The chain is built from TRBV11-2 and TRBJ2-2; 7 bases align to TRBD2. CDR1 and CDR2 from the germline V gene are SGHAT and FQNNGV. With V trimmed by 4 bases and J by 4 bases, 9 bases remained unmatched. The CDR3 has 16 amino acids. The CDR3 DNA reads TGTGCCAGCAGCTCCCCTGGGGGGGTTTCCACCGGGGAGCTGTTTTTT. As protein: CASSSPGGVSTGELFF.

J is TRBJ1-5 and V is TRBV6-5; D is perhaps TRBD1 (6 bases). V dropped 8 bases and J dropped 9 bases, with 14 bases sitting between them. This CDR3 is 12 amino acids long. Germline lookup yields CDR1 MNHEY and CDR2 SVGAGI. DNA of the CDR3: TGTGCCAGCGGCTTGACAGGTCGGCCCCAGCATTTT. Residues: CASGLTGRPQHF.

The rearrangement joins TRBV11-2 to TRBJ2-1; D gene ambiguous. CDR3 length: 13 amino acids. Trimming left V 7 bases short and J 0 bases short, with 7 bases between. Germline CDR1 reads SGHAT; CDR2 reads FQNNGV. CDR3 coding DNA: TGTGCCAGCAACGTGGCCTCCTACAATGAGCAGTTCTTC. Amino acids: CASNVASYNEQFF. The full variable domain, rest sourced from reference TRBV11-2 and TRBJ2-1, is EAGVAQSPRYKIIEKRQSVAFWCNPISGHATLYWYQQILGQGPKLLIQFQNNGVVDDSQLPKDRFSAERLKGVDSTLKIQPAKLEDSAVYLCASNVASYNEQFFGPGTRLTVL.

This clone appeared a few times. The chain carries TRBV12-3 or TRBV12-4 and TRBJ1-3; D gene uncertain. The V gene lost 6 bases and the J gene lost 2 bases, with 8 bases spanning the gap. The CDR3 totals 13 residues. CDR3 in DNA: TGTGCCAGCAGCCCTTCCCCTGGAAACACCATATATTTT. It encodes CASSPSPGNTIYF.

The rearrangement uses TRBV4-1 and TRBJ1-6, with a tentative D call TRBD1 (5 bases). Germline loops: CDR1 MGHRA, CDR2 YSYEKL. The CDR3 sequence is 17 residues long. The ends were cut back, 0 bases at V and 8 bases at J, with 17 bases in the middle. Here the CDR3 reads CASSQDTSRVQDSPLHF. The DNA of the CDR3 is TGCGCCAGCAGCCAAGATACTAGCAGGGTCCAAGATTCACCCCTCCACTTT.

This clone was observed a single time. The V gene is TRBV5-1, the J gene TRBJ2-5; TRBD1 aligns across 8 bases. This CDR3 has 14 amino acids. Germline V lookup: CDR1 SGHRS, CDR2 YFSETQ. J gave up 4 bases and V 3 bases, and 5 bases lay outside the gene matches. CDR3 sequence reads: CASSSAGGRETQYF. The DNA for the CDR3 is TGCGCCAGCAGCTCTGCAGGGGGCAGAGAGACCCAGTACTTC.

The rearrangement joins TRBV21-1 to TRBJ1-5; TRBD1, the D gene given by the table, was not confirmed from the DNA. TRBV21-1 is a pseudogene segment. The CDR3 spans 14 residues. The CDR3 bases are TGTGCCAGCAGGTGGGACAGGGGGACTCAGCCCCAGCATTTT. Encoded protein: CASRWDRGTQPQHF.

The sample holds one count of this clone. This chain uses TRBV12-3 or TRBV12-4 with TRBJ1-5; TRBD1 agrees at 7 bases. This CDR3 is built from 13 residues. J lost 4 bases, V lost 4 bases, and 1 base had no gene match. CDR3 protein: CASSWGQNQPQHF. DNA for the CDR3: TGTGCCAGCAGTTGGGGACAGAATCAGCCCCAGCATTTT.

V gene TRBV6-5 combines with J gene TRBJ1-1; a possible D gene is TRBD1 (6 bases). Between the trimmed V and J ends, which lost 3 bases and 8 bases, there was a span of 13 bases. CDR3 size: 13 residues. Looked up from germline, CDR1 is MNHEY and CDR2 is SVGAGI. CDR3 nucleotides: TGTGCCAGCAGTTATTATGGGGGGGCGGAAGCTTTCTTT. As protein: CASSYYGGAEAFF.

The genes are TRBV2 and TRBJ1-1; perhaps TRBD1 as D (6 bases). This CDR3 is built from 15 residues. Trimming stripped 1 base from V and 6 bases from J, with 15 bases between. Germline loops: CDR1 SNHLY, CDR2 FYNNEI. The CDR3 sequence is CASSEGGPFGAEAFF. CDR3 in DNA: TGTGCCAGCAGTGAAGGGGGGCCGTTTGGGGCTGAAGCTTTCTTT.